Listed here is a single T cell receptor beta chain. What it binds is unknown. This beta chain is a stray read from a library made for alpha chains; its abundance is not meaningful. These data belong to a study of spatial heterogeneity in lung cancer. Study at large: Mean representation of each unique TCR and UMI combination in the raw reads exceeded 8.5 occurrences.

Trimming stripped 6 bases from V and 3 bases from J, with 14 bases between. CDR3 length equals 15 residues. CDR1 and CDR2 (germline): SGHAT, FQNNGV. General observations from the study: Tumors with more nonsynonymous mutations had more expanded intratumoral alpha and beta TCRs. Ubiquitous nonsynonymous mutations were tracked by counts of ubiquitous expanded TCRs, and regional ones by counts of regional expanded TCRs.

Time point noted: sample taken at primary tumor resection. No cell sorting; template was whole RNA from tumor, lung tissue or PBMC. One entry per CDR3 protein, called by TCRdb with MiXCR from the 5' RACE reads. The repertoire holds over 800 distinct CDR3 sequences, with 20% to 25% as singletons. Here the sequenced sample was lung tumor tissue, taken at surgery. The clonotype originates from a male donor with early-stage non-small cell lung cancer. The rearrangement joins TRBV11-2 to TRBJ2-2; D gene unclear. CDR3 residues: CASRSMTHHTGELFF. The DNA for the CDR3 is TGTGCCAGCAGGTCCATGACCCACCACACCGGGGAGCTGTTTTTT.